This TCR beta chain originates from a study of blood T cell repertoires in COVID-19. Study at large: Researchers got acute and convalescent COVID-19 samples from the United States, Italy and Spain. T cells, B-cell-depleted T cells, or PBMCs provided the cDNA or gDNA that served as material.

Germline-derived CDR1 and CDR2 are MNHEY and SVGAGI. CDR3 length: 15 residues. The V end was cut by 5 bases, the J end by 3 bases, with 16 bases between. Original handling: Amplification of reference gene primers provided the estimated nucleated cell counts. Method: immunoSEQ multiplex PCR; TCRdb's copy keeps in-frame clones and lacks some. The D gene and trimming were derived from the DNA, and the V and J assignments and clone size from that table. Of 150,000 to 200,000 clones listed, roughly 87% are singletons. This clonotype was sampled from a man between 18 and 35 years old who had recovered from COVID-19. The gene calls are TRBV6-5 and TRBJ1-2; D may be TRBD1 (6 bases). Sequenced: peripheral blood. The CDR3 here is CASSKNREGDYGYTF. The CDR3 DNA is TGTGCCAGCAGTAAAAACAGGGAGGGAGACTATGGCTACACCTTC.